These 2 T cell receptor beta chains were sequenced from one sample in a study of blood T cell repertoires in COVID-19. Data came from immunoSEQ multiplex PCR; TCRdb stores just in-frame clones and leaves some out. The sample includes fewer than 200,000 clones, approximately 80% of them seen just once. The sample comprised PBMCs or T cells enriched from blood (not recorded which). These receptors were collected from a woman in her fifties or sixties who had recovered from COVID-19.

The V gene is TRBV10-3, the J gene TRBJ2-7, with 9 bases lining up with TRBD1. V lost 5 bases, J lost 6 bases, and 8 bases stayed unmatched. The CDR3 loop spans 14 amino acids. CDR1 is ENHRY, CDR2 SYGVKD, per germline. The CDR3 coding sequence is TGTGCCATCAGTCCCGGGACAGGGTTCCGCGAGCAGTACTTC. Its protein product is CAISPGTGFREQYF.

The gene calls are TRBV6-2 or TRBV6-3 and TRBJ2-3; perhaps TRBD1 as D (5 bases). The V gene lost 5 bases and the J gene lost 5 bases, with 11 bases spanning the gap. Germline assignment: CDR1 MNHEY and CDR2 SVGEGT. The CDR3 is 13 residues long. The CDR3 reads CASSGQGVDTQYF. The DNA for the CDR3 is TGTGCCAGCAGTGGGCAGGGTGTAGATACGCAGTATTTT.